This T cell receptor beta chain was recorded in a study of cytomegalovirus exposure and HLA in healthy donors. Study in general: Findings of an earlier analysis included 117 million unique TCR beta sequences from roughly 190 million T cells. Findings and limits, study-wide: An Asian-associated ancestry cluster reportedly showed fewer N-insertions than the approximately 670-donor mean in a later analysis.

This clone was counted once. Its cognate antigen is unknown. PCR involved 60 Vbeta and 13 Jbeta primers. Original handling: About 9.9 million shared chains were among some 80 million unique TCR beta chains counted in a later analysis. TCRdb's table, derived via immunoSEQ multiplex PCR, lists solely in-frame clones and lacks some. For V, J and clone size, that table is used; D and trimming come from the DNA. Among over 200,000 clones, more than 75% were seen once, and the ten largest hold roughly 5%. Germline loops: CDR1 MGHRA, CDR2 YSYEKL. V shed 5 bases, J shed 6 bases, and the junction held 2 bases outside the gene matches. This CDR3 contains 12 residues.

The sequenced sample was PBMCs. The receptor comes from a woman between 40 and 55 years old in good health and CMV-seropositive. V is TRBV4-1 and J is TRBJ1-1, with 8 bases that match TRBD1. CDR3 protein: CASSRQGSEAFF. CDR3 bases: TGCGCCAGCAGCAGACAGGGGTCTGAAGCTTTCTTT.